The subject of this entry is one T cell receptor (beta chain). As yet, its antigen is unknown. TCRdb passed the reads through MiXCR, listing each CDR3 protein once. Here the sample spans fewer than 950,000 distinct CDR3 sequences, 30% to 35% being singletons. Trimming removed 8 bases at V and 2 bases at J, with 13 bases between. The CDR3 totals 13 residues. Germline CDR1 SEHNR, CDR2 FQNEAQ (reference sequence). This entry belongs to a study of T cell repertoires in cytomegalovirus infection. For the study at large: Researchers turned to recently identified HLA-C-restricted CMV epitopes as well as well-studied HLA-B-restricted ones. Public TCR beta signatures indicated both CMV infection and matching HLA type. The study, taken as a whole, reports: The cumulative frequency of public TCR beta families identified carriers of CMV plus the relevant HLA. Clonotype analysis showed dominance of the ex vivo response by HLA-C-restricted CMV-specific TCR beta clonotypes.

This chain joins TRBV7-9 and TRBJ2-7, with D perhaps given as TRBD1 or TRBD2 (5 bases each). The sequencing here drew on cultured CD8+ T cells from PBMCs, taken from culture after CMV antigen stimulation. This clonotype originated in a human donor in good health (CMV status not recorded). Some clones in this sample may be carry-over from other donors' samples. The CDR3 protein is CASGWDETYEQYF. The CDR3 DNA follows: TGTGCCAGCGGTTGGGACGAGACCTACGAGCAGTACTTC.